The sequence of this TCR beta chain was determined in a study of blood T cells in healthy people across ages (dated by TCRdb to 2015 to 2017). For context, the study as a whole: Template switching captured roughly one uniquely barcoded TCR beta cDNA molecule per two T cells in model experiments. To avoid experimental bias, donors of different ages were randomly spread across the sequencing lanes. Two additional independent replicas of 1 million unique cDNA reads from the same blood draw were analyzed for two donors (one aged 18 to 30 and one aged 80 or older). Four age groups were formed from the donors: young (average 16 years), middle-aged (roughly 38), aged (62) and long-lived (about 80). The study measured age-related changes in TCR beta repertoire diversity using deep sequencing normalized with unique cDNA molecular identifiers. Study-level results and caveats: Estimates of total diversity based on one million sequenced T cells were regarded as lower bounds and as underestimates. As age increased, observed TCR beta diversity per million T cells dropped in a roughly linear way, and a significant reduction was already evident by age 40. Compared with the aged group, more naive CD4+ T cells, fewer expanded clones and increased TCR diversity were shown by the long-lived group, suggesting age selection. Because profiling used bulk unsorted PBMCs, naive and antigen-experienced compartments could not be compared conclusively. There was a strong correlation between observed TCR beta diversity and the percentage of naive T cells measured by flow cytometry. The CMV infection status of donors was not known, potentially confounding age-related changes in expanded clonotypes.

The 39 donors, aged 6 to 90 years, were systemically healthy Caucasian individuals from Russia. Each donor gave about 9.8 milliliters of peripheral blood, drawn into EDTA-treated Vacutainer tubes. Ficoll-Paque density-gradient centrifugation was used to isolate PBMCs, with at least 6.5 million per sample. Total RNA, at least 6 micrograms per sample, was extracted from PBMCs with Trizol reagent. Naive CD45RAhigh/CD27high T cell percentages were measured by flow cytometry on a PBMC aliquot from every donor. The method was 5' RACE. Sequencer: Illumina HiSeq 2500. A second PCR of about 6 to 11 cycles was performed with a sample-barcoded 5' primer and a J-beta primer mix. A template-switch 5' adaptor carrying 12 random nucleotides introduced a unique molecular identifier onto each TCR beta cDNA molecule. Each sample yielded at least 2.5 million CDR3-containing paired-end reads. All of the RNA was converted into first-strand cDNA using the Mint cDNA synthesis kit, with a TRBC-specific oligonucleotide serving as the primer. Following uracil-DNA glycosylase treatment, a first 18-cycle PCR with universal primers M1SS and BC2_uni_R was performed on all cDNA. From the authors' description of their analysis: Normalization of each sample was performed by random selection of 1 million high-quality reads, each carrying a distinct molecular identifier. Instead of being binned into consensus sequences, reads with shared molecular identifiers were discarded. MiTCR, set to a Q25 quality threshold and the strictest error-elimination algorithm, was used for CDR3 identification, clonotype clustering and error correction. A nonparametric unseen species model with Euler transformation was used to estimate lower-bound total TCR beta diversity. TCRdb took the public reads, trimmed them with fastp at Q25, ran MiXCR for clone calling and kept in-frame beta chains. Every CDR3 protein is listed once, alongside the most common genes and DNA of its rows. TCRdb's processing, not the authors' own work, is the source of the V and J calls. The sample data list more than 800,000 distinct CDR3 sequences, and 45% of these were observed just once. Approximately 20% of the sample is taken by the ten largest.

Sequences LGHDT (CDR1) and YNNKEL (CDR2) are obtained from the germline V gene (reference sequence). Its CDR3 holds 15 amino acids, cysteine through phenylalanine. Just CDR3 DNA is preserved here, 45 bases in frame from base 1. From V the trimming removes 3 bases and from J it removes 2 bases, while the gene matches leave 3 bases of the junction unaccounted for. Concerning this clonotype itself: Its recognized antigen is unknown. Base qualities are not provided; no much larger clone lies one nucleotide away.

The receptor's source is a woman aged 55-75 years in good health. Sequencing was done on a sample of blood. The rearranged segments are TRBV3-1 and TRBJ1-5, and 8 junctional nucleotides match TRBD1. CDR3 protein: CASSHGTGRNQPQHF. The bases read TGTGCCAGCAGCCACGGGACAGGCCGCAATCAGCCCCAGCATTTT. Outside the CDR3, residues come from the reference TRBV3-1 and TRBJ1-5 proteins, so the full variable domain is: DTAVSQTPKYLVTQMGNDKSIKCEQNLGHDTMYWYKQDSKKFLKIMFSYNNKELIINETVPNRFSPKSPDKAHLNLHINSLELGDSAVYFCASSHGTGRNQPQHFGDGTRLSIL.